This T cell receptor beta chain emerged from a study of Graves' ophthalmopathy and Graves' hyperthyroidism. This CDR3 has 16 residues. V lost 4 bases to trimming and J lost 4 bases; unmatched junction nucleotides: 5. Germline-derived CDR1 and CDR2 are LNHDA and SQIVND (reference sequence). RNA transcripts were the template, and TCR beta CDR3 regions were amplified from them. The workflow started with a first-round RT-PCR run with HTBI primers and then moved on to a second-round multiplex PCR. TCRdb passed the multiplex PCR reads through MiXCR, listing each CDR3 protein once. The table has approximately 1.2 million distinct CDR3 sequences, about 40% seen once. Study findings and constraints: Ophthalmopathy cases were distinguished from stable hyperthyroidism by a 13-signature model, reaching 85% to 90% sensitivity and roughly 80% specificity. Blood also held most thyroid clonotypes expanded above 0.001 frequency.

This clonotype was detected ten times or more. No antigen is known for it. The rearrangement uses TRBV19 and TRBJ2-2; the match to TRBD1 covers 11 bases. Sequencing was carried out using peripheral blood or thyroid tissue (not recorded which). This TCR was sampled from an adult man with Graves' hyperthyroidism. For the CDR3, the DNA is TGTGCCAGTAGTAGGACAGGGGGCGTCGGCACCGGGGAGCTGTTTTTT. It yields the protein CASSRTGGVGTGELFF.